These 10 T cell receptor beta chains were all obtained from the same sample, sequenced in a study of T cell changes during pregnancy in multiple sclerosis. Libraries were prepared by immunoSEQ multiplex PCR; TCRdb keeps only in-frame clonotypes and omits some of them. The data contain approximately 33,000 clones, roughly 88% of them singletons. The sample consisted of CD4+ T cells from peripheral blood mononuclear cells, taken in the first trimester of pregnancy. These receptors came from a female donor in good health, enrolled as a control in a pregnancy study.

This clone came up once. This chain links TRBV4-2 with TRBJ2-1, with 7 nucleotides matching TRBD2. The CDR3 runs to 13 residues. Germline CDR1 LGHNA, CDR2 YNFKEQ. V was clipped by 4 bases and J by 5 bases; unmatched bases: 2. In nucleotides, the CDR3 is TGTGCCAGCAGCCGGGACTACCACAATGAGCAGTTCTTC. This gives the protein CASSRDYHNEQFF.

There are a few counts of this clone. The rearrangement uses TRBV9 and TRBJ1-4, with 7 bases aligning to TRBD1. From germline, CDR1 is SGDLS and CDR2 YYNGEE. The CDR3 is 15 amino acids. Losses at the gene ends were 0 bases for V and 8 bases for J; bases not matched to a gene: 7. The CDR3 protein is CASSVGQGQKEKLFF. Written as DNA, the CDR3 is TGTGCCAGCAGCGTAGGACAGGGACAGAAAGAAAAACTGTTTTTT.

The chain combines TRBV4-3 with TRBJ2-3; possible D gene TRBD1, 7 bases. This CDR3 region has 15 residues. Germline V gene sequence: CDR1 LGHNA, CDR2 YSLEER. The V end lost 1 base, the J end lost 4 bases, and 12 bases lay between the germline ends. CDR3 region: CASSQGQGGADTQYF. As DNA, the CDR3 is TGCGCCAGCAGCCAAGGACAGGGAGGCGCAGATACGCAGTATTTT.

This clone was observed once. The rearrangement links TRBV15 to TRBJ2-1; 9 nucleotides line up with TRBD1. Losses at the gene ends were 7 bases for V and 7 bases for J; bases not matched to a gene: 5. Germline-derived CDR1 and CDR2 are LNHNV and YYDKDF (reference sequence). The CDR3 runs to 13 residues. The CDR3 sequence is CATTPDRGNEQFF. The CDR3 DNA is TGTGCCACCACTCCGGACAGGGGAAATGAGCAGTTCTTC.

This clone was recorded only once. V is TRBV7-2 and J is TRBJ2-1; TRBD2 agrees at 8 bases. CDR1 SGHTA and CDR2 FQGNSA come from the germline V gene. This CDR3 comprises 16 residues. Trimming took 1 base from V and 5 from J; bases not matched to a gene: 7. This chain's CDR3 is CASSLGGGGYHNEQFF. The CDR3 DNA follows: TGTGCCAGCAGCTTAGGTGGCGGGGGGTATCACAATGAGCAGTTCTTC.

The chain joins TRBV25-1 to TRBJ1-5, with D unresolved. Trimming removed 4 bases at V and 4 bases at J, with 11 bases between. This CDR3 region has 14 residues. Germline V lookup: CDR1 MGHDK, CDR2 SYGVNS. The CDR3 loop is CASSVQFVNQPQHF. The DNA for the CDR3 is TGTGCCAGCAGTGTCCAGTTCGTGAATCAGCCCCAGCATTTT.

This clone came up a few times. The chain combines TRBV30 with TRBJ1-1; the D gene is possibly TRBD1 (5 bases). V gave up 4 bases and J gave up 6 bases, with 18 bases separating them. This CDR3 is built from 14 residues. Germline CDR1 GTSNPN, CDR2 SVGIG (reference sequence). This CDR3 is CAWIVGRVGSEAFF. DNA of the CDR3: TGTGCCTGGATCGTGGGCAGGGTAGGTTCTGAAGCTTTCTTT.

The rearrangement joins TRBV28 to TRBJ1-3, with TRBD1 matching 8 bases. Germline values: CDR1 MDHEN, CDR2 SYDVKM. Losses at the gene ends were 1 base for V and 4 bases for J; bases not matched to a gene: 9. This CDR3 has 17 amino acids. CDR3 amino acids: CASSLSTLRQGGNTIYF. The DNA of the CDR3 is TGTGCCAGCAGTTTATCCACTTTACGACAGGGGGGAAACACCATATATTTT.

The rearrangement links TRBV7-2 to TRBJ2-3; D uncertain. Germline V gives CDR1 SGHTA, CDR2 FQGNSA. The length of the CDR3 is 11 residues. The V end lost 2 bases, the J end lost 6 bases, and 3 bases lay between the germline ends. This CDR3 is CASSLRDTQYF. The CDR3 DNA reads TGTGCCAGCAGCTTACGGGATACGCAGTATTTT.

The V and J genes are TRBV30 and TRBJ1-2; D remains ambiguous. CDR1 is GTSNPN and CDR2 is SVGIG in the germline V gene (reference sequence). The CDR3 sequence is 13 residues long. The V end lost 1 base, the J end lost 3 bases, and 9 bases lay between the germline ends. CDR3 bases: TGTGCCTGGAGTGAAGGCGGCGACTATGGCTACACCTTC. It is translated as CAWSEGGDYGYTF.